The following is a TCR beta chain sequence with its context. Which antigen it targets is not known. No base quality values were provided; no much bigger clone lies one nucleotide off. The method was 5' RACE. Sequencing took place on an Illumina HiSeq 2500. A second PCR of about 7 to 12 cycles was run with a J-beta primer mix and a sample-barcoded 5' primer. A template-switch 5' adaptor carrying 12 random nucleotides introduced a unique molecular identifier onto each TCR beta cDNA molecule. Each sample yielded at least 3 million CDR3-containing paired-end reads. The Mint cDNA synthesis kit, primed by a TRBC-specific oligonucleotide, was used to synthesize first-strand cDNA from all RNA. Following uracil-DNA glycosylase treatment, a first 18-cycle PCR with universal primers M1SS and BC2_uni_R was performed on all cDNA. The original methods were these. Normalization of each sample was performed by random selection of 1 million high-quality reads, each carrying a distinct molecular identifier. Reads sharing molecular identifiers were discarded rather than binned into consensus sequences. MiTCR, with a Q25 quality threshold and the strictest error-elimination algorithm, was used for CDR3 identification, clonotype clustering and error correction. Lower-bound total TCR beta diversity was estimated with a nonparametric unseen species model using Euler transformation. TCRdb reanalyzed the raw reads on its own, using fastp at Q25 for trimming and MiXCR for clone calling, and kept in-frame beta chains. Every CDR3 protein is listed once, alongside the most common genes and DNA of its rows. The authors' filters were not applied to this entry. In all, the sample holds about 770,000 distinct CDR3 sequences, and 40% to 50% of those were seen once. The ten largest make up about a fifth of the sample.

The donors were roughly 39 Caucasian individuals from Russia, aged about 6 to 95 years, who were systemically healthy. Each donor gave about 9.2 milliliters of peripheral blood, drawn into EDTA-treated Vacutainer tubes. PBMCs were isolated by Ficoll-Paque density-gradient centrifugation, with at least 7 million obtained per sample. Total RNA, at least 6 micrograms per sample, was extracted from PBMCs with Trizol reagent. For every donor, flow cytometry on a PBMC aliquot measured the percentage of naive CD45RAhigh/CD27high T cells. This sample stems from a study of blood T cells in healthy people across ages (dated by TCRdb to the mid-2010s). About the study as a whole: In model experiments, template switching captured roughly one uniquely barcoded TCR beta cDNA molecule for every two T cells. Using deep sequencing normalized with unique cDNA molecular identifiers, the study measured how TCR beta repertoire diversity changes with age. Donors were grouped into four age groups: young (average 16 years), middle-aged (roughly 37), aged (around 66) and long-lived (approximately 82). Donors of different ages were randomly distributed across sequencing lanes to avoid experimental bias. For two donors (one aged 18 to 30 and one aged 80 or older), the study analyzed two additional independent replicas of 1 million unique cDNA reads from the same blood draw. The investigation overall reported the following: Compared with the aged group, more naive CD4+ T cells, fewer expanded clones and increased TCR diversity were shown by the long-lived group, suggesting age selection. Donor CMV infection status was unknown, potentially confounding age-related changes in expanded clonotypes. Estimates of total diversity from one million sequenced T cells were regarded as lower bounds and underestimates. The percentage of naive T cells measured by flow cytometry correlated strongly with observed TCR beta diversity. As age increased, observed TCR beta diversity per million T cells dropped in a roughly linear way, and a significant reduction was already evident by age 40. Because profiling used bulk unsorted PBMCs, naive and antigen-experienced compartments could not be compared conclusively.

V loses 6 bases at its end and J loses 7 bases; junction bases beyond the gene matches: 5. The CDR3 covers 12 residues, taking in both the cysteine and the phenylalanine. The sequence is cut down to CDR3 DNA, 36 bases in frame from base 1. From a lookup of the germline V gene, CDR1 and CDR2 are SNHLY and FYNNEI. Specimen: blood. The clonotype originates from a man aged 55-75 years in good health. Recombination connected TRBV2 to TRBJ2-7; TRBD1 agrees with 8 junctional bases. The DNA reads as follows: TGTGCCAGCAGGCAGGGGGCTAATGAGCAGTACTTC. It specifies CASRQGANEQYF.